The following is a T cell receptor (beta chain) sequence with its context. Its specificity is unknown. One entry per CDR3 protein, without DNA, is what TCRdb gives after re-calling the 5' RACE reads. The sample table sets out about 160,000 distinct CDR3 sequences. This specimen comes from a study of T cells expressing NK-cell markers. Study summary: Sorted CD3+CD56+NKG2C+, CD3+CD56+NKG2C- and CD3+CD56-NKG2C+ T cells provided the TCR beta repertoires.

Overall study results and limits: Of the CD8+ T cell pool in over 5 donors, roughly 1.0-7.0% was accounted for by dominant NKG2C+ clonotypes.

Per germline, CDR1 SGDLS and CDR2 YYNGEE. The CDR3 sequence is 19 residues long. The sequence was collected from a woman aged 18 to 69 in good health. The sample comprised blood T cells: a sorted CD56 or NKG2C T cell subset, CD4+ or CD8+ T cells, or bulk PBMC T cells (not recorded which). V gene TRBV9 combines with J gene TRBJ1-6. This CDR3 is CASSVATTGESSYNSPLHF.